Below, 16 T cell receptor beta chains from the same sample are listed, as sequenced in a study of blood T cell repertoires in COVID-19. The protocol was immunoSEQ multiplex PCR, while the TCRdb copy is restricted to in-frame clones and leaves out a portion. In the table there are around 380,000 clones, 70% to 90% of which are singletons. The sequencing sample was made of PBMCs or T cells enriched from blood (not recorded which). The receptors here all came from a man aged 25-40 years who had recovered from COVID-19.

The chain is built from TRBV11-2 and TRBJ1-2; TRBD1 aligns across 7 bases. The V gene's germline CDR1 is SGHAT and CDR2 FQNNGV. The CDR3 totals 15 residues. V trimming: 6 bases; J trimming: 6 bases; junction bases outside the gene matches: 13. CDR3 sequence: CASRGIGTGENGYTF. In DNA, the CDR3 is TGTGCCAGCAGGGGGATAGGTACAGGGGAGAATGGCTACACCTTC.

This clone was detected only once. The genes are TRBV30 and TRBJ2-2; D may be TRBD2 (5 bases). The CDR3 runs to 14 residues. The V end was cut by 2 bases, the J end by 3 bases, with 10 bases between. Germline V gives CDR1 GTSNPN, CDR2 SVGIG (reference sequence). This CDR3 reads CAWSTGVDTGELFF. The CDR3 nucleotides read TGTGCCTGGAGTACCGGGGTCGACACCGGGGAGCTGTTTTTT.

This clone appeared a few times. The J gene is TRBJ1-2, the V gene TRBV18; 9 bases map to TRBD1. The CDR3 has 16 residues. The germline gives CDR1 KGHSH, CDR2 LQKENI. Trimming cost V 0 bases and J 4 bases; bases outside gene matches: 6. The CDR3 region is CASSPPGTGSFYGYTF. As DNA, the CDR3 is TGTGCCAGCTCACCACCCGGGACAGGGTCGTTCTATGGCTACACCTTC.

This clone came up a few times. This chain links TRBV30 with TRBJ2-2, with a weak D call TRBD1 (5 bases). Looked up from germline, CDR1 is GTSNPN and CDR2 is SVGIG (reference sequence). This CDR3 has 15 residues. Trimming pared 2 bases from V and 5 bases from J, leaving 15 bases between. The CDR3 sequence is CAWSYGRVETGELFF. The DNA for the CDR3 is TGTGCCTGGAGTTACGGCAGGGTAGAGACCGGGGAGCTGTTTTTT.

The CDR3 DNA reads TGTGCCAGCAGCCCTGGGACAGGGGGTCTCTATGGCTACACCTTC. Its protein is CASSPGTGGLYGYTF. This chain uses TRBV5-5 with TRBJ1-2, with TRBD1 identical over 11 bases. The CDR3 is 15 residues long. V shed 4 bases, J shed 4 bases, and the junction held 6 bases outside the gene matches. The germline V gene has CDR1 SGHKS and CDR2 YYEKEE (reference sequence).

As for this clone: The identical CDR3 is also encoded by other nucleotide sequences in the sample. V usage is TRBV5-1 and J usage is TRBJ2-3; 8 positions agree with TRBD1. This CDR3 region has 15 residues. With V trimmed by 0 bases and J by 3 bases, 3 bases remained unmatched. Germline CDR1 SGHRS, CDR2 YFSETQ. CDR3 protein: CASSLAGQGTDTQYF. CDR3 bases: TGCGCCAGCAGCTTGGCCGGACAGGGAACAGATACGCAGTATTTT.

The V call is TRBV9, the J call TRBJ1-3; the match to TRBD1 covers 7 bases. This CDR3 is 15 amino acids long. With V trimmed by 4 bases and J by 1 base, 5 bases remained unmatched. Per germline, CDR1 SGDLS and CDR2 YYNGEE. CDR3 coding DNA: TGTGCCAGCAGCACGGGGACAGCGTCTGGAAACACCATATATTTT. This sequence encodes CASSTGTASGNTIYF.

The chain has TRBV4-3 and TRBJ1-2; no firm D call. The CDR3 covers 13 residues. Germline V lookup: CDR1 LGHNA, CDR2 YSLEER. Trimming took off 6 bases at V and 2 bases at J, with 10 bases between the two ends. CDR3 sequence (DNA): TGCGCCAGCAGTCCAGAACCGAACTATGGCTACACCTTC. Its protein is CASSPEPNYGYTF.

This chain's CDR3 is CASSLGLTGEKLFF. In DNA, the CDR3 is TGTGCCAGCAGCTTAGGTCTTACGGGTGAAAAACTGTTTTTT. The chain has TRBV7-9 and TRBJ1-4; D is uncertain. Trimming left V 1 base short and J 7 bases short, with 10 bases between. The CDR3 length is 14 residues. Germline CDR1 is SEHNR and CDR2 is FQNEAQ (reference sequence).

This clone was counted a single time. The chain joins TRBV15 to TRBJ2-5, with 14 nucleotides matching TRBD2. CDR3 size: 16 residues. V shed 3 bases, J shed 9 bases, and the junction held 9 bases outside the gene matches. The germline gives CDR1 LNHNV, CDR2 YYDKDF (reference sequence). The chain's CDR3 is CATSSSRTSGGRAQYF. The CDR3 region has the DNA TGTGCCACCAGCAGCTCTAGGACTAGCGGGGGGCGCGCCCAGTACTTC.

This chain uses TRBV5-4 with TRBJ1-1, with D perhaps TRBD1 (5 bases). Germline V gives CDR1 SGHNT, CDR2 YYREEE (reference sequence). The CDR3 spans 14 residues. V dropped 4 bases and J dropped 3 bases, with 13 bases sitting between them. The CDR3 DNA reads as TGTGCCAGCAGCCCGGGGTGGGGGGACACTGAAGCTTTCTTT. This codes for CASSPGWGDTEAFF.

V and J are TRBV19 and TRBJ1-5; 7 nucleotides agree with TRBD1. V gave up 3 bases and J gave up 14 bases; unmatched junction bases: 10. CDR1 and CDR2 from the germline V gene are LNHDA and SQIVND (reference sequence). The CDR3 spans 13 residues. CDR3 DNA: TGTGCCAGTAGTATGGGCCTACAGGGGTATAAGCATTTT. It codes for CASSMGLQGYKHF. Full variable domain (rest looked up from reference TRBV19 and TRBJ1-5): DGGITQSPKYLFRKEGQNVTLSCEQNLNHDAMYWYRQDPGQGLRLIYYSQIVNDFQKGDIAEGYSVSREKKESFPLTVTSAQKNPTAFYLCASSMGLQGYKHFGDGTRLSIL.

J is TRBJ1-5 and V is TRBV7-8, with 7 positions matching TRBD1. V was clipped by 4 bases and J by 5 bases; unmatched bases: 5. The germline V gene encodes CDR1 SGHVS and CDR2 FQNEAQ. CDR3 size: 14 residues. The CDR3 loop is CASSSQGWDQPQHF. The CDR3 DNA sequence: TGTGCCAGCAGCTCACAGGGGTGGGATCAGCCCCAGCATTTT.

Details on this clone: The same CDR3 also results from other DNA sequences found in this sample. The rearrangement joins TRBV19 to TRBJ2-1, with 8 bases lining up with TRBD2. Losses at the gene ends were 5 bases for V and 3 bases for J; bases not matched to a gene: 3. Germline lookup yields CDR1 LNHDA and CDR2 SQIVND (reference sequence). The CDR3 length is 14 residues. CDR3 nucleotides: TGTGCCAGTAGTTCGGGGGGGGACTACAATGAGCAGTTCTTC. Amino acids: CASSSGGDYNEQFF.

This clone has just a few counts. The chain carries TRBV21-1 and TRBJ2-7; the table's D call of TRBD2 was not tested on the DNA. TRBV21-1 constitutes a pseudogene. This CDR3 has 14 amino acids. Here the CDR3 DNA reads TGTGCCAGCAGCAAGGCACGCGGTGCCTACGAGCAGTACTTC. This gives the protein CASSKARGAYEQYF.

V gene TRBV5-1 combines with J gene TRBJ2-5; 7 nucleotides agree with TRBD1. Trimming cost V 2 bases and J 2 bases; bases outside gene matches: 6. CDR3 length: 15 residues. The germline V gene has CDR1 SGHRS and CDR2 YFSETQ. The CDR3, as DNA: TGCGCCAGCAGCTTTAGGGGACAGCCACAAGAGACCCAGTACTTC. This gives the protein CASSFRGQPQETQYF.